A selection of T cell receptor beta chains follows, all from one sample in a study of T-cell memory formation after mild COVID-19. TCRdb fed the 5' RACE reads into MiXCR, producing one record per CDR3 protein. Of 250,000 to 300,000 distinct CDR3 sequences in the sample, 15% to 20% were seen once. Sequencing input: PBMCs or a T cell subset sorted from them (not recorded which). The receptor set was obtained from a man in his late teens or twenties who had mild COVID-19 (a few samples of this study predate the infection). Cell type and time point are not known. Both conserved end residues are part of each CDR3. A D gene is named only where the DNA matches it firmly. For some rows the clone size is stated as once, few or many, or as a class when expanded; others skip it.

TRBV7-2	TRBJ1-5	few	NA	TGTGCCAGCAGCTTAGTCAGGGTTCCTATTTATCAGCCCCAGCATTTT	CASSLVRVPIYQPQHF
TRBV7-9	TRBJ2-1	few	TRBD2	TGTGCCAGCAGCTTAGGACCGGGACTAGAAAACAATGAGCAGTTCTTC	CASSLGPGLENNEQFF
TRBV25-1	TRBJ1-5	NA	NA	TGTGCCAGCAGTGAGGCAGGGAATTTCAATCAGCCCCAGCATTTT	CASSEAGNFNQPQHF
TRBV4-1	TRBJ2-7	few	TRBD1	TGCGCCAGCAGCCACCGGGACAGGGGTTTATACGAGCAGTACTTC	CASSHRDRGLYEQYF
TRBV6-2/TRBV6-3	TRBJ2-4	NA	NA	TGTGCCAGCAGTTACTCGAGAGGGGCCAAAAACATTCAGTACTTC	CASSYSRGAKNIQYF
TRBV4-1	TRBJ1-2	once	NA	TGCGCCAGCAGCCAAGATAGAGACTATGGCTACACCTTC	CASSQDRDYGYTF
TRBV5-6	TRBJ1-4	few	NA	TGTGCCAGCAGTAGTCTAACAGGAACCAAGGAAAAACTGTTTTTT	CASSSLTGTKEKLFF
TRBV14	TRBJ2-1	few	NA	TGTGCCAGCAGCCACCCTCCAAAGCCCTACAATGAGCAGTTCTTC	CASSHPPKPYNEQFF
TRBV5-1	TRBJ2-3	many	TRBD1	TGCGCCAGCCGACCTCCGGGACAGGGCACAGATACGCAGTATTTT	CASRPPGQGTDTQYF
TRBV5-1	TRBJ2-5	many	NA	TGCGCCAGCAGGACAAACCAAGAGACCCAGTACTTC	CASRTNQETQYF
TRBV20-1	TRBJ2-5	NA	TRBD1	TGCAGTGCTCAAGGGTACAGGGGCCAAGAGACCCAGTACTTC	CSAQGYRGQETQYF
TRBV20-1	TRBJ1-6	NA	TRBD1	TGCAGTGCTAGAGCTCCGACAGGGGGCAGTAATTCACCCCTCCACTTT	CSARAPTGGSNSPLHF
TRBV28	TRBJ1-1	NA	NA	TGTGCCAGCAGTAATGGGGGACGGGTGAACACTGAAGCTTTCTTT	CASSNGGRVNTEAFF
TRBV20-1	TRBJ2-3	NA	TRBD2	TGCAGTGCCTGGACTAGCGGGGGGGCTTCGGATACGCAGTATTTT	CSAWTSGGASDTQYF
TRBV5-4	TRBJ2-1	NA	TRBD2	TGTGCCAGCAGCTTGGAATTTGGGCGGCTAGCGGGGGACAATGAGCAGTTCTTC	CASSLEFGRLAGDNEQFF
TRBV4-1	TRBJ1-5	NA	NA	TGCGCCAGCAGCGCGGGCCTCCGGACCAATCAGCCCCAGCATTTT	CASSAGLRTNQPQHF
TRBV5-1	TRBJ2-2	NA	NA	TGCGCCAGCAGCGCCCCACAGGGCGCCGGGGAGCTGTTTTTT	CASSAPQGAGELFF
TRBV6-6	TRBJ1-1	NA	NA	TGTGCCAGCACCCCAGAACGGTACGGGGTAGCTTTCTTT	CASTPERYGVAFF
TRBV6-2/TRBV6-3	TRBJ1-1	NA	TRBD1	TGTGCCAGCAGTTCAGGACAGGCGACCGGTGAAGCTTTCTTT	CASSSGQATGEAFF
TRBV4-1	TRBJ2-5	NA	NA	TGCGCCAGCAGCCAAGATCCCGTGTCGGGGGAGACCCAGTACTTC	CASSQDPVSGETQYF
TRBV13	TRBJ2-1	few	NA	TGTGCCAGCAGTCCGGCTTTGGGGGGAACCTACAATGAGCAGTTCTTC	CASSPALGGTYNEQFF
TRBV5-4	TRBJ2-3	NA	TRBD1	TGTGCCAGCAGCCCGGACAGGGCTAGCACAGATACGCAGTATTTT	CASSPDRASTDTQYF
TRBV27	TRBJ2-3	NA	TRBD1	TGTGCCAGCAGTTTGACAGGGCTTCCTAGCACAGATACGCAGTATTTT	CASSLTGLPSTDTQYF
TRBV4-3	TRBJ1-1	NA	TRBD1	TGCGCCAGCAGCCAATGGGACAGGGTCACTGAAGCTTTCTTT	CASSQWDRVTEAFF
TRBV4-3	TRBJ2-7	few	NA	TGCGCCAGCAGCTTTGTGGGGGAGGCCTACGAGCAGTACTTC	CASSFVGEAYEQYF
TRBV2	TRBJ1-1	once	NA	TGTGCCAGCAGTCGGGAGGGCCAGGGCTTCATTGGAGCTTTCTTT	CASSREGQGFIGAFF
TRBV9	TRBJ1-1	few	TRBD1	TGTGCCAGCAGCTCACTACAGGGGAGGGCTTTCTTT	CASSSLQGRAFF
TRBV7-2	TRBJ2-1	few	NA	TGTGCCAGCAGCTGGGCCTCGGGCTACAATGAGCAGTTCTTC	CASSWASGYNEQFF
TRBV6-5	TRBJ1-5	NA	NA	TGTGCCAGCAGTTCATTGGGGAGGGATCAGCCCCAGCATTTT	CASSSLGRDQPQHF
TRBV7-2	TRBJ1-1	few	NA	TGTGCCAGCAGCTTAACAGGGCCTTCTGAAGCTTTCTTT	CASSLTGPSEAFF
TRBV12-3/TRBV12-4	TRBJ2-5	NA	NA	TGTGCCAGCAGTCCTAAGGGGGTTCAAGAGACCCAGTACTTC	CASSPKGVQETQYF
TRBV5-1	TRBJ1-2	few	NA	TGCGCCAGCAGTCTGAGTCCTAACTATGGCTACACCTTC	CASSLSPNYGYTF
TRBV20-1	TRBJ2-2	NA	NA	TGCAGTGCTAGAGACCCGGGACATGTTACCGGGGAGCTGTTTTTT	CSARDPGHVTGELFF
TRBV9	TRBJ2-1	NA	NA	TGTGCCAGCAGCGTATTCGGTTGGCCCGCCAATGAGCAGTTCTTC	CASSVFGWPANEQFF
TRBV6-5	TRBJ2-3	many	NA	TGTGCCAGCAGTTCCCCCCCGGACGACACAGATACGCAGTATTTT	CASSSPPDDTDTQYF
TRBV7-2	TRBJ2-2	few	TRBD2	TGTGCCAGCAGCCCAGGGAGGGACACCGGGGAGCTGTTTTTT	CASSPGRDTGELFF
TRBV6-5	TRBJ1-6	few	TRBD1	TGTGCCAGCAGTTCTGAGGACAGGCCCCTCCACTTT	CASSSEDRPLHF
TRBV12-3/TRBV12-4	TRBJ1-1	NA	NA	TGTGCCAGCAGGGGACAAGAAGCTTTCTTT	CASRGQEAFF
TRBV20-1	TRBJ2-1	NA	TRBD2	TGCAGTGCTACCTCCTCTAGCGGGGGGGCCAATGAGCAGTTCTTC	CSATSSSGGANEQFF
TRBV6-5	TRBJ2-5	few	NA	TGTGCCAGCAGTTACGGTGGGGCAGGGGAAGAGACCCAGTACTTC	CASSYGGAGEETQYF
TRBV27	TRBJ2-3	many	NA	TGTGCCACCGCGGGGAGAAACACAGATACGCAGTATTTT	CATAGRNTDTQYF
TRBV5-1	TRBJ1-4	NA	NA	TGCGCCAGCAGCGTAGGGGATTCTAATGAAAAACTGTTTTTT	CASSVGDSNEKLFF
TRBV4-1	TRBJ1-1	NA	TRBD1	TGCGCCAGCAGCCAGCATACAGGGGTGAACACTGAAGCTTTCTTT	CASSQHTGVNTEAFF
TRBV4-1	TRBJ2-7	many	TRBD2	TGCGCCAGCAGCCAGGGACTAGCGGGGTCCTACGAGCAGTACTTC	CASSQGLAGSYEQYF
TRBV7-2	TRBJ1-5	NA	TRBD1	TGTGCCAGCAGCTCCCGACAGGGATTGAACCAGCCCCAGCATTTT	CASSSRQGLNQPQHF